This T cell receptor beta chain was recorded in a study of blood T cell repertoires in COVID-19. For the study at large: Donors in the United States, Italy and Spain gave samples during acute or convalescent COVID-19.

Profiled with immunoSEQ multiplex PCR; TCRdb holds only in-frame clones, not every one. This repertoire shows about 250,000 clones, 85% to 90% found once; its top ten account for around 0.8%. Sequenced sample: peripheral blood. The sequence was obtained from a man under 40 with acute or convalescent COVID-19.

CDR3: CASSLAGGGRYNEQFF. For the CDR3, the DNA is TGTGCCAGCAGCTTGGCCGGGGGGGGAAGATACAATGAGCAGTTCTTC. The genes are TRBV5-4 and TRBJ2-1, with 8 bases matching TRBD2. V was clipped by 0 bases and J by 4 bases; unmatched bases: 6. Germline CDR1 reads SGHNT; CDR2 reads YYREEE (reference sequence). The CDR3 has 16 residues.